The 31 T cell receptor beta chains presented below share a single source sample, sequenced in a study of blood T cell repertoires in COVID-19. Assay used: immunoSEQ multiplex PCR; TCRdb lists only in-frame clones, some missing. This table holds around 120,000 clones, 80% to 90% found once. Sequenced sample: PBMCs or T cells enriched from blood (not recorded which). The receptors were sampled from a woman aged 50 to 60 who had recovered from COVID-19.

The chain is built from TRBV2 and TRBJ2-7, with D hard to call. The germline gives CDR1 SNHLY, CDR2 FYNNEI. This CDR3 region has 10 residues. V was cut by 8 bases and J by 7 bases, with 9 bases left in between. The CDR3 region has the DNA TGTGCCAGCGTCGCGCTTGAGCAGTACTTC. This sequence encodes CASVALEQYF.

This chain joins TRBV7-2 and TRBJ2-7; the D is unclear. From germline, CDR1 is SGHTA and CDR2 FQGNSA. This CDR3 contains 11 residues. V was pared by 5 bases and J by 6 bases, with 8 bases between. The CDR3 here is CASSPSREQYF. The CDR3 coding sequence is TGTGCCAGCAGCCCCTCTCGCGAGCAGTACTTC. The full variable domain, in which reference TRBV7-2 and TRBJ2-7 provide the parts outside the CDR3, is GAGVSQSPSNKVTEKGKDVELRCDPISGHTALYWYRQSLGQGLEFLIYFQGNSAPDKSGLPSDRFSAERTGGSVSTLTIQRTQQEDSAVYLCASSPSREQYFGPGTRLTVT.

Worth noting for this clone: The junction differs from germline at one of its ends, possibly a read error. The rearrangement joins TRBV4-1 to TRBJ2-3; D call uncertain. Germline CDR1 is MGHRA and CDR2 is YSYEKL. The CDR3 is made up of 15 amino acids. CDR3: CASSQDVRSTHTQYF. The CDR3 nucleotides are TGCGCCAGCAGCCAAGATGTCAGGTCCACACATACGCAGTATTTT.

V usage is TRBV6-6 and J usage is TRBJ2-7, with 7 bases aligning to TRBD1. This CDR3 contains 15 residues. V lost 4 bases and J lost 1; bases outside the gene matches: 7. Per the germline V gene, CDR1 is MNHNY and CDR2 is SVGAGI (reference sequence). CDR3 nucleotides: TGTGCCAGCAGTTCCGGGACAGCGGCTTCCTACGAGCAGTACTTC. It yields the protein CASSSGTAASYEQYF.

The rearrangement links TRBV29-1 to TRBJ1-2, with 8 bases fitting TRBD1. This CDR3 is built from 13 residues. From germline, CDR1 is SQVTM and CDR2 ANQGSEA. Trimming cost V 5 bases and J 4 bases; bases outside gene matches: 6. CDR3 loop: CSVKSDRGYGYTF. The CDR3 nucleotides are TGCAGCGTTAAAAGTGACAGGGGCTATGGCTACACCTTC.

The J gene is TRBJ2-7, the V gene TRBV10-1, with D maybe TRBD1 (5 bases). Germline V gene lookup returns CDR1 WNHNN and CDR2 SYGVQD (reference sequence). V gave up 0 bases and J gave up 5 bases, with 5 bases separating them. There are 12 residues in the CDR3. As DNA, the CDR3 is TGCGCCAGCAGTGAGTCAGGGGACGAGCAGTACTTC. Its protein product is CASSESGDEQYF.

The gene calls are TRBV4-1 and TRBJ2-5, with a weak D call TRBD2 (6 bases). V lost 4 bases and J 5 bases, leaving 17 bases between the germline ends. The V gene's germline CDR1 is MGHRA and CDR2 YSYEKL. This CDR3 is 15 amino acids long. The CDR3, as DNA: TGCGCCAGCAGCCGGGTATCGGGACTCGCCGAGACCCAGTACTTC. Its protein product is CASSRVSGLAETQYF.

V usage is TRBV19 and J usage is TRBJ1-1; tentatively, D is TRBD1 (5 bases). The CDR3 extends over 14 amino acids. Trimming removed 5 bases from V and 5 bases from J, with 15 bases in between. Germline values: CDR1 LNHDA, CDR2 SQIVND (reference sequence). CDR3 nucleotides: TGTGCCAGTAGTCGCCGATGGGAGGGGACTGAAGCTTTCTTT. Encoded protein: CASSRRWEGTEAFF.

Remarks on this clone: The germline gene is not matched at one end of the junction; a read error may be the cause. The J gene is TRBJ2-5, the V gene TRBV7-6, with 7 nucleotides matching TRBD2. The CDR3 spans 14 residues. Germline values: CDR1 SGHVS, CDR2 FNYEAQ. The CDR3 sequence is CASSVAGGSETQYF. In DNA form, the CDR3 reads TGTGCCAGCAGCGTAGCCGGGGGGAGCGAGACCCAGTACTTC.

The chain employs TRBV19 and TRBJ1-1, with a weak D call TRBD1 (5 bases). Trimming took 1 base from V and 5 from J, leaving 14 bases between them. Germline CDR1 LNHDA, CDR2 SQIVND (reference sequence). The length of the CDR3 is 15 residues. This chain's CDR3 is CASSIVEGLRTEAFF. The CDR3 coding sequence is TGTGCCAGTAGTATAGTTGAGGGACTGCGGACTGAAGCTTTCTTT. The entire variable domain, with the rest obtained from reference TRBV19 and TRBJ1-1, is as follows: DGGITQSPKYLFRKEGQNVTLSCEQNLNHDAMYWYRQDPGQGLRLIYYSQIVNDFQKGDIAEGYSVSREKKESFPLTVTSAQKNPTAFYLCASSIVEGLRTEAFFGQGTRLTVV.

The chain joins TRBV6-1 to TRBJ2-3, with TRBD2 identical over 11 bases. V gave up 2 bases and J gave up 6 bases; unmatched junction bases: 4. CDR3 length: 15 residues. Germline CDR1 and CDR2: MNHNS and SASEGT. CDR3 bases: TGTGCCAGCAGTGAACTAGCGGGGGGAATCGATACGCAGTATTTT. Translation gives CASSELAGGIDTQYF.

The chain carries TRBV7-9 and TRBJ2-5; D possibly corresponds to TRBD2 (5 bases). With 3 bases removed from V and 0 bases from J, the gap between germline ends came to 11 bases. From germline, CDR1 is SEHNR and CDR2 FQNEAQ (reference sequence). The CDR3 has 15 residues. The CDR3 sequence is CASSFLAGDQETQYF. DNA of the CDR3: TGTGCCAGCAGCTTCCTCGCGGGCGACCAAGAGACCCAGTACTTC.

The genes are TRBV7-2 and TRBJ1-1; D possibly corresponds to TRBD1 (5 bases). V was cut by 1 base and J by 2 bases, with 8 bases left in between. CDR1 is SGHTA and CDR2 is FQGNSA in the germline V gene. The CDR3 is 14 residues long. CDR3: CASSLGQINTEAFF. The CDR3 DNA follows: TGTGCCAGCAGCTTAGGACAGATAAACACTGAAGCTTTCTTT.

The rearrangement joins TRBV2 to TRBJ2-5, with D possibly TRBD2 on 6 matching bases. Trimming took 3 bases from V and 5 from J, leaving 13 bases between them. CDR3 length: 14 amino acids. Germline lookup yields CDR1 SNHLY and CDR2 FYNNEI. The CDR3 region has the DNA TGTGCCAGCAGTGATTCGGCAGGAGGGGAGACCCAGTACTTC. Its protein is CASSDSAGGETQYF. The entire variable domain, with the rest obtained from reference TRBV2 and TRBJ2-5, is as follows: EPEVTQTPSHQVTQMGQEVILRCVPISNHLYFYWYRQILGQKVEFLVSFYNNEISEKSEIFDDQFSVERPDGSNFTLKIRSTKLEDSAMYFCASSDSAGGETQYFGPGTRLLVL.

V usage is TRBV6-5 and J usage is TRBJ1-2, with 9 bases lining up with TRBD1. With V trimmed by 6 bases and J by 7 bases, 9 bases remained unmatched. Germline V gene data show CDR1 as MNHEY and CDR2 as SVGAGI. This CDR3 region has 14 residues. This CDR3 reads CASSTTGGYVGYTF. The CDR3 nucleotides read TGTGCCAGCAGCACAACAGGGGGCTATGTTGGCTACACCTTC.

This clone was picked up one time. The gene calls are TRBV7-2 and TRBJ1-1; a possible D gene is TRBD1 (5 bases). The CDR3 is 16 residues long. V was trimmed by 1 base and J by 4 bases, leaving 16 bases between them. The germline CDR1 and CDR2 sequences are SGHTA and FQGNSA. The CDR3 nucleotides read TGTGCCAGCAGCTTAGACCTGACAGACAAATCCACTGAAGCTTTCTTT. Residues: CASSLDLTDKSTEAFF.

This chain joins TRBV3-1 (or the pseudogene TRBV3-2) and TRBJ1-5; D gene ambiguous. The CDR3 totals 15 residues. V was pared by 0 bases and J by 3 bases, with 9 bases between. Germline V gene data show CDR1 as LGHDT and CDR2 as YNNKEL (reference sequence). This CDR3 is CASSQDVDNNQPQHF. The CDR3 coding sequence is TGTGCCAGCAGCCAAGATGTTGACAACAATCAGCCCCAGCATTTT.

V is TRBV7-9 and J is TRBJ2-1, with TRBD2 identical over 8 bases. Germline V gene sequence: CDR1 SEHNR, CDR2 FQNEAQ (reference sequence). The CDR3 loop spans 16 amino acids. The V gene end was trimmed by 5 bases and the J gene end by 5 bases; junction bases not matched to a gene: 11. The CDR3 DNA reads as TGTGCCAGCAGCCCCCGAGTAGCGGGGAGCCACAATGAGCAGTTCTTC. Amino acids: CASSPRVAGSHNEQFF.

The chain combines TRBV3-1 (or the pseudogene TRBV3-2) with TRBJ2-1, with TRBD2 matching over 7 bases. CDR1 is LGHDT, CDR2 YNNKEL, per germline (reference sequence). This CDR3 region has 15 residues. The V gene end was trimmed by 4 bases and the J gene end by 7 bases; junction bases not matched to a gene: 10. DNA of the CDR3: TGTGCCAGCAGCCCCGGGGGGACCCATGCAAATGAGCAGTTCTTC. Amino acids: CASSPGGTHANEQFF.

J is TRBJ1-1 and V is TRBV7-6; D possibly corresponds to TRBD1 (5 bases). Per germline, CDR1 SGHVS and CDR2 FNYEAQ. The CDR3 covers 14 residues. With 5 bases removed from V and 0 bases from J, the gap between germline ends came to 10 bases. The CDR3 sequence is CASSARVLNTEAFF. The CDR3 DNA is TGTGCCAGCAGCGCCAGGGTTTTGAACACTGAAGCTTTCTTT.

V is TRBV12-3 or TRBV12-4 and J is TRBJ2-3; D is undetermined. This CDR3 spans 12 amino acids. Trimming left V 4 bases short and J 4 bases short, with 6 bases between. Here the CDR3 DNA reads TGTGCCAGCAGTTCCTCCCCAGATACGCAGTATTTT. Translating it yields CASSSSPDTQYF.

This clone has only one observation. Other DNA sequences in this specimen translate into the identical CDR3. This chain links TRBV18 with TRBJ1-1, with TRBD1 as a possible D gene (6 bases). The germline CDR1 and CDR2 sequences are KGHSH and LQKENI. The CDR3 sequence is 13 residues long. V was pared by 0 bases and J by 4 bases, with 6 bases between. In DNA, the CDR3 is TGTGCCAGCTCACCACCAGGGGGCACTGAAGCTTTCTTT. This gives the protein CASSPPGGTEAFF.

This clone was counted a few times. The chain links TRBV6-1 to TRBJ1-5; D uncertain. Germline V gene sequence: CDR1 MNHNS, CDR2 SASEGT. CDR3 length equals 15 residues. Trimming cost V 0 bases and J 1 base, with 7 bases left between them. Written as DNA, the CDR3 is TGTGCCAGCAGTGAAGCGCGGCAAAGCAATCAGCCCCAGCATTTT. Translating gives CASSEARQSNQPQHF.

The chain has TRBV28 and TRBJ2-3, with a tentative D call TRBD2 (6 bases). V lost 3 bases and J lost 1, with 17 bases in between. Germline lookup yields CDR1 MDHEN and CDR2 SYDVKM. This CDR3 has 17 amino acids. The CDR3 DNA reads TGTGCCAGCAGTTTCTGGGACTCCAGTGGGGGCACAGATACGCAGTATTTT. It translates to CASSFWDSSGGTDTQYF.

The CDR3 coding sequence is TGCGCCAGCAGCCAAGATAGGTTTGCAGGGGGGGAAAAACTGTTTTTT. Its translation is CASSQDRFAGGEKLFF. V gene TRBV4-3 combines with J gene TRBJ1-4; 7 positions agree with TRBD1. The CDR3 is made up of 16 amino acids. In germline, CDR1 is LGHNA, CDR2 YSLEER. Trimming took 0 bases from V and 8 from J; bases not matched to a gene: 9.

This chain links TRBV5-4 with TRBJ2-7; D is perhaps TRBD1 (6 bases). The CDR3 totals 16 residues. From germline, CDR1 is SGHNT and CDR2 YYREEE (reference sequence). Trimming shortened V by 3 bases and J by 2 bases, and 18 bases separated the two germline ends. CDR3 sequence reads: CASSSHDRIKPYEQYF. DNA of the CDR3: TGTGCCAGCAGCTCCCACGACAGGATAAAGCCCTACGAGCAGTACTTC.

The chain couples TRBV23-1 to TRBJ1-3; 8 nucleotides align to TRBD1. TRBV23-1 is reported as an ORF; its role is uncertain. Germline trimming cut 0 bases from V and 2 bases from J; bases unmatched to any gene: 6. This CDR3 is 17 amino acids long. The CDR3 protein is CASSQSDRGITGNTIYF. In DNA form, the CDR3 reads TGCGCCAGCAGTCAATCCGACAGGGGAATAACTGGAAACACCATATATTTT.

This chain joins TRBV3-1 (or the pseudogene TRBV3-2) and TRBJ1-4; 10 bases line up with TRBD1. Germline V lookup: CDR1 LGHDT, CDR2 YNNKEL (reference sequence). The trim removed 3 bases at V and 7 bases at J, leaving 2 bases unmatched. The CDR3 totals 14 residues. CDR3: CASSQGQGSEKLFF. In DNA form, the CDR3 reads TGTGCCAGCAGCCAGGGACAGGGGTCTGAAAAACTGTTTTTT.

J is TRBJ2-1 and V is TRBV4-1; D may be TRBD2 (5 bases). The CDR3 runs 15 residues. V was shortened by 0 bases and J by 4 bases, with 10 bases between the two germline ends. Germline lookup yields CDR1 MGHRA and CDR2 YSYEKL. The CDR3 loop is CASSQDLSGYNEQFF. CDR3 nucleotide sequence: TGCGCCAGCAGCCAAGATCTCTCGGGGTACAATGAGCAGTTCTTC.

This rearrangement joins TRBV6-1 to TRBJ1-2, with D possibly being TRBD1 (6 bases). Germline CDR1 MNHNS, CDR2 SASEGT. Trimming stripped 4 bases from V and 4 bases from J, with 19 bases between. The CDR3 extends over 16 amino acids. This CDR3 is CASSAYMTGSGYGYTF. CDR3 bases: TGTGCCAGCAGTGCCTATATGACAGGTTCGGGCTATGGCTACACCTTC.

The rearrangement joins TRBV7-2 to TRBJ2-1; 8 bases align to TRBD1. J was trimmed by 4 bases and V by 1 base; bases with no gene match: 0. This CDR3 spans 14 amino acids. The germline V gene encodes CDR1 SGHTA and CDR2 FQGNSA. CDR3 bases: TGTGCCAGCAGCTTAGGGACAGGGTACAATGAGCAGTTCTTC. Translated, it gives CASSLGTGYNEQFF.